Below are 27 T cell receptor beta chains sequenced from a single sample in a study of shared clonotypes between healthy human individuals. Data came from immunoSEQ multiplex PCR; TCRdb stores just in-frame clones and leaves some out. The sample shows 2,100,000 or so clones, approximately 96% of them seen only once. The specimen was naive CD4+ T cells sorted from blood. Subset indicated: CD45RA+ positively selected. The source is a man between 18 and 29 years old in good health.

The rearrangement joins TRBV7-9 to TRBJ2-2, with unresolved D. The CDR3 totals 15 residues. Between the trimmed V and J ends, which lost 1 base and 5 bases, there was a span of 11 bases. Germline V gene data show CDR1 as SEHNR and CDR2 as FQNEAQ (reference sequence). CDR3 bases: TGTGCCAGCAGCTTAGACAGCGTTTTAACCGGGGAGCTGTTTTTT. Translation gives CASSLDSVLTGELFF.

The gene calls are TRBV6-4 and TRBJ2-3; TRBD2 matches at 7 bases. Trimming cost V 2 bases and J 0 bases; bases outside gene matches: 8. Germline V CDR1 and CDR2: MRHNA, SNTAGT. This CDR3 region has 17 residues. CDR3 coding DNA: TGTGCCAGCAGTGACCCCGCGGGAGCTACTAGCACAGATACGCAGTATTTT. The encoded protein is CASSDPAGATSTDTQYF.

The chain employs TRBV18 and TRBJ2-5; 9 nucleotides match TRBD2. The CDR3 totals 14 residues. V lost 4 bases, J lost 2 bases, and 2 bases stayed unmatched. Germline V gene data show CDR1 as KGHSH and CDR2 as LQKENI. The CDR3 DNA sequence: TGTGCCAGCTCACGAACTAGCGGGCAAGAGACCCAGTACTTC. Residues: CASSRTSGQETQYF.

DNA of the CDR3: TGTGCCAGCTCACCACCGGTTGGGGCCATGCAGTACTTC. Amino acid sequence: CASSPPVGAMQYF. The genes are TRBV18 and TRBJ2-7, with D possibly matching TRBD1 (5 bases). V was trimmed by 0 bases and J by 9 bases, leaving 12 bases between them. This CDR3 comprises 13 residues. Germline V gene data show CDR1 as KGHSH and CDR2 as LQKENI. The entire variable domain, with the rest obtained from reference TRBV18 and TRBJ2-7, is as follows: NAGVMQNPRHLVRRRGQEARLRCSPMKGHSHVYWYRQLPEEGLKFMVYLQKENIIDESGMPKERFSAEFPKEGPSILRIQQVVRGDSAAYFCASSPPVGAMQYFGPGTRLTVT.

The rearrangement uses TRBV6-1 and TRBJ2-7, with D perhaps TRBD1 (5 bases). Germline lookup yields CDR1 MNHNS and CDR2 SASEGT. There are 13 residues in the CDR3. V dropped 7 bases and J dropped 0 bases, with 10 bases sitting between them. In nucleotides, the CDR3 is TGTGCCAGCAAGGGGATAATCTCCTACGAGCAGTACTTC. Translating gives CASKGIISYEQYF.

The chain uses TRBV2 and TRBJ1-1, with D possibly TRBD1 on 5 matching bases. The CDR3 is 14 amino acids. Germline-derived CDR1 and CDR2 are SNHLY and FYNNEI. Deletions cut 4 bases from V and 0 bases from J, with 9 bases between. The CDR3 bases are TGTGCCAGCAGTGGCAGGGAGGTGAACACTGAAGCTTTCTTT. Residues: CASSGREVNTEAFF.

CDR3 protein: CASSPSPTTEQYF. For the CDR3, the DNA is TGTGCCAGCAGCCCCTCCCCAACGACCGAGCAGTACTTC. The chain employs TRBV7-8 and TRBJ2-7; D is ambiguous. The CDR3 runs to 13 residues. Germline V gene data show CDR1 as SGHVS and CDR2 as FQNEAQ. V lost 5 bases to trimming and J lost 6 bases, with 14 bases between them. The full variable domain, its missing parts supplied by reference TRBV7-8 and TRBJ2-7, is GAGVSQSPRYKVAKRGQDVALRCDPISGHVSLFWYQQALGQGPEFLTYFQNEAQLDKSGLPSDRFFAERPEGSVSTLKIQRTQQEDSAVYLCASSPSPTTEQYFGPGTRLTVT.

The chain uses TRBV29-1 and TRBJ2-7, with TRBD1 identical over 8 bases. CDR1 and CDR2 (germline): SQVTM, ANQGSEA. The CDR3 length is 13 residues. The V segment lost 4 bases and the J segment 5 bases; nucleotides outside the gene matches: 7. The CDR3 sequence is CSVGGQGIHEQYF. Written as DNA, the CDR3 is TGCAGCGTTGGTGGACAGGGCATCCACGAGCAGTACTTC.

About this clone: Other DNA variants within this sample encode the same CDR3. This sequence joins TRBV28 and TRBJ1-2; no firm D call. Trimming removed 6 bases from V and 0 bases from J, with 5 bases in between. Germline-derived CDR1 and CDR2 are MDHEN and SYDVKM. CDR3 length equals 12 residues. The chain's CDR3 is CASRTANYGYTF. The DNA for the CDR3 is TGTGCCAGCAGAACGGCTAACTATGGCTACACCTTC.

Here the CDR3 DNA reads TGTGCCAGCAGTGCCCTCGAGGGCAATGAGCAGTTCTTC. Protein: CASSALEGNEQFF. This sequence joins TRBV6-1 and TRBJ2-1, with D perhaps matching TRBD2 (5 bases). V was clipped by 4 bases and J by 6 bases, with 10 bases between them. The CDR3 extends over 13 amino acids. Germline CDR1 is MNHNS and CDR2 is SASEGT.

This chain connects TRBV18 to TRBJ2-7, with D maybe TRBD1 (5 bases). This CDR3 is built from 15 residues. The germline V gene encodes CDR1 KGHSH and CDR2 LQKENI. Trimming pared 4 bases from V and 0 bases from J, leaving 13 bases between. The CDR3 bases are TGTGCCAGCTCACAAGGGGCGACAGCCTCCTACGAGCAGTACTTC. Translating it yields CASSQGATASYEQYF.

Turning to this clone: Other DNA sequences in this specimen translate into the identical CDR3. The rearrangement uses TRBV5-1 and TRBJ2-7, with 9 bases lining up with TRBD1. Looked up from germline, CDR1 is SGHRS and CDR2 is YFSETQ. This CDR3 contains 16 residues. V shed 0 bases and J 1 base; nucleotides not matched to a gene: 5. CDR3 protein: CASSLGPGQGSYEQYF. CDR3 bases: TGCGCCAGCAGCTTGGGGCCGGGACAGGGTTCCTACGAGCAGTACTTC. The full variable domain, completed using reference TRBV5-1 and TRBJ2-7, is KAGVTQTPRYLIKTRGQQVTLSCSPISGHRSVSWYQQTPGQGLQFLFEYFSETQRNKGNFPGRFSGRQFSNSRSEMNVSTLELGDSALYLCASSLGPGQGSYEQYFGPGTRLTVT.

Comments on this clone: Distinct nucleotide sequences in the sample also encode this CDR3. This chain connects TRBV7-2 to TRBJ2-3, with 7 bases matching TRBD1. V was pared by 3 bases and J by 2 bases, with 2 bases of the junction left unmatched. CDR1 is SGHTA, CDR2 FQGNSA, per germline. This CDR3 is 14 amino acids long. CDR3 residues: CASSLDRSTDTQYF. The CDR3 DNA follows: TGTGCCAGCAGCTTGGACAGGTCCACAGATACGCAGTATTTT.

This clone was counted a few times. CDR3 residues: CSVVPGNYGYTF. In DNA, the CDR3 is TGCAGCGTTGTCCCAGGGAACTATGGCTACACCTTC. The chain recombines TRBV29-1 with TRBJ1-2; TRBD1 is a possible D gene (5 bases). With 4 bases removed from V and 2 bases from J, the gap between germline ends came to 8 bases. Germline CDR1 and CDR2: SQVTM and ANQGSEA. The CDR3 totals 12 residues.

The count of this clone is one. The chain couples TRBV27 to TRBJ2-7; D gene uncertain. The CDR3 loop spans 13 amino acids. Germline CDR1 MNHEY, CDR2 SMNVEV (reference sequence). Deletions cut 3 bases from V and 2 bases from J, with 8 bases between. CDR3 protein: CASSFSATYEQYF. The CDR3 DNA reads TGTGCCAGCAGTTTCTCGGCCACCTACGAGCAGTACTTC.

This rearrangement joins TRBV5-4 to TRBJ2-5; D perhaps matches TRBD2 (7 bases). Germline CDR1 SGHNT, CDR2 YYREEE (reference sequence). The CDR3 contains 15 residues. Trimming removed 0 bases from V and 4 bases from J, with 13 bases in between. CDR3 bases: TGTGCCAGCAGCTTGGCGGGGGGCGGTTCAGAGACCCAGTACTTC. This encodes CASSLAGGGSETQYF.

The chain couples TRBV28 to TRBJ1-2, with unresolved D. Trimming cost V 3 bases and J 7 bases, with 12 bases left between them. From germline, CDR1 is MDHEN and CDR2 SYDVKM. The CDR3 runs to 13 residues. For the CDR3, the DNA is TGTGCCAGCAGTTTTAGGGAGAGCTGTGGCTACACCTTC. Translated, it gives CASSFRESCGYTF.

The chain employs TRBV5-1 and TRBJ2-3; weak D call: TRBD2 (5 bases). Between the trimmed V and J ends, which lost 0 bases and 5 bases, there was a span of 10 bases. CDR1 and CDR2 (germline): SGHRS, YFSETQ. The CDR3 consists of 14 residues. The CDR3 nucleotides read TGCGCCAGCAGCTTGGAGGACTCTATAGATACGCAGTATTTT. The encoded protein is CASSLEDSIDTQYF. The variable domain in full, with the rest retrieved from reference TRBV5-1 and TRBJ2-3, is KAGVTQTPRYLIKTRGQQVTLSCSPISGHRSVSWYQQTPGQGLQFLFEYFSETQRNKGNFPGRFSGRQFSNSRSEMNVSTLELGDSALYLCASSLEDSIDTQYFGPGTRLTVL.

This chain joins TRBV6-6 and TRBJ1-4; D may be TRBD1 (5 bases). With 3 bases removed from V and 5 bases from J, the gap between germline ends came to 7 bases. The germline gives CDR1 MNHNY, CDR2 SVGAGI (reference sequence). The CDR3 extends over 13 amino acids. CDR3 amino acids: CASSYRGNEKLFF. In nucleotides, the CDR3 is TGTGCCAGCAGTTATCGGGGGAATGAAAAACTGTTTTTT.

This chain connects TRBV30 to TRBJ2-2; no clear D. In germline, CDR1 is GTSNPN, CDR2 SVGIG (reference sequence). This CDR3 has 16 residues. V lost 3 bases, J lost 2 bases, and 16 bases lay in between. In DNA, the CDR3 is TGTGCCTGGAGAACTCCCCTCCTTCTAAACACCGGGGAGCTGTTTTTT. Its protein is CAWRTPLLLNTGELFF.

The genes are TRBV19 and TRBJ1-1; D ambiguous. V gave up 10 bases and J gave up 2 bases, with 17 bases separating them. Germline V gene sequence: CDR1 LNHDA, CDR2 SQIVND (reference sequence). CDR3 length: 14 amino acids. CDR3 in DNA: TGTGCCACGCGACCGTGGCTCGAAAACACTGAAGCTTTCTTT. Its translation: CATRPWLENTEAFF.

This rearrangement joins TRBV11-2 to TRBJ2-4, with 9 nucleotides matching TRBD1. The junction had 6 bases not matched to a gene; V was cut back by 1 base and J by 8 bases. This CDR3 has 15 residues. Germline V gene lookup returns CDR1 SGHAT and CDR2 FQNNGV. The CDR3 nucleotides are TGTGCCAGCAGCTTAGGAGGGACAGGGTACTACATTCAGTACTTC. This codes for CASSLGGTGYYIQYF. Using reference TRBV11-2 and TRBJ2-4 for the parts outside the CDR3, the full variable domain is EAGVAQSPRYKIIEKRQSVAFWCNPISGHATLYWYQQILGQGPKLLIQFQNNGVVDDSQLPKDRFSAERLKGVDSTLKIQPAKLEDSAVYLCASSLGGTGYYIQYFGAGTRLSVL.

The chain employs TRBV28 and TRBJ1-2, with 8 nucleotides matching TRBD1. J lost 4 bases, V lost 6 bases, and 7 bases had no gene match. Germline lookup yields CDR1 MDHEN and CDR2 SYDVKM. The CDR3 sequence is 14 residues long. Here the CDR3 reads CASRSTGESYGYTF. The DNA for the CDR3 is TGTGCCAGCAGATCGACAGGGGAAAGCTATGGCTACACCTTC.

This rearrangement joins TRBV19 to TRBJ2-4; 8 nucleotides match TRBD2. V gave up 3 bases and J gave up 0 bases; unmatched junction bases: 4. The germline gives CDR1 LNHDA, CDR2 SQIVND (reference sequence). The CDR3 contains 16 residues. In nucleotides, the CDR3 is TGTGCCAGTAGTATCTTAGCGGGGAGAGCCAAAAACATTCAGTACTTC. Amino acids: CASSILAGRAKNIQYF.

The CDR3 region is CASRPGQYQETQYF. The CDR3 DNA reads as TGTGCCAGCCGGCCGGGGCAATACCAAGAGACCCAGTACTTC. The rearrangement uses TRBV19 and TRBJ2-5; either TRBD1 or TRBD2 may fit D (5 bases each). CDR1 and CDR2 from the germline V gene are LNHDA and SQIVND (reference sequence). The V end lost 9 bases, the J end lost 0 bases, and 14 bases lay between the germline ends. CDR3 length: 14 amino acids.

The genes are TRBV6-6 and TRBJ2-5, with D possibly matching TRBD2 (5 bases). The V and J ends lost 2 bases and 4 bases respectively, with 17 bases between them. This CDR3 is built from 16 residues. CDR1 MNHNY and CDR2 SVGAGI come from the germline V gene (reference sequence). CDR3: CASSYDLAPTVETQYF. The CDR3, as DNA: TGTGCCAGCAGTTACGACCTAGCCCCAACGGTAGAGACCCAGTACTTC.

The chain is built from TRBV15 and TRBJ1-1; maybe TRBD1 (6 bases). The CDR3 totals 15 residues. V dropped 4 bases and J dropped 0 bases, with 12 bases sitting between them. In germline, CDR1 is LNHNV, CDR2 YYDKDF (reference sequence). DNA for the CDR3: TGTGCCACCAGCACAAGGGACAAATTGAACACTGAAGCTTTCTTT. Amino acids: CATSTRDKLNTEAFF.